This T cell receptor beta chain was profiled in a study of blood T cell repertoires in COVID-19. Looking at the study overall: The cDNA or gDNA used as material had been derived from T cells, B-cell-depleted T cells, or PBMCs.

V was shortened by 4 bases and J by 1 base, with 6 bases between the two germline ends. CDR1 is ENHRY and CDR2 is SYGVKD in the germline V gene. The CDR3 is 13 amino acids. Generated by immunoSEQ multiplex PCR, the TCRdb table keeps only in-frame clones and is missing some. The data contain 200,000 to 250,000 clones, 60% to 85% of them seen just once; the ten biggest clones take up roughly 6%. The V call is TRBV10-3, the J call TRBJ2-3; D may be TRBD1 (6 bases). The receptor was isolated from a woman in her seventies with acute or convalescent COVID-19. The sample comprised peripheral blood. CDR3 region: CAISAGGTDTQYF. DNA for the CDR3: TGTGCCATCAGTGCAGGGGGCACAGATACGCAGTATTTT.